The clone carrying this T cell receptor beta chain turned up a few times. The data were obtained in a study of blood T cell repertoires in COVID-19. Generated by immunoSEQ multiplex PCR, the TCRdb table keeps only in-frame clones and is missing some. The repertoire holds approximately 200,000 clones, with around four fifths as singletons. The CDR3 runs 16 residues. Germline V gene lookup returns CDR1 SGHRS and CDR2 YFSETQ. The trim removed 4 bases at V and 3 bases at J, leaving 5 bases unmatched. The specimen was PBMCs or T cells enriched from blood (not recorded which). The chain uses TRBV5-1 and TRBJ2-3; 13 bases align to TRBD2. This receptor was identified in a man aged 35-49 years who had recovered from COVID-19. CDR3 coding DNA: TGCGCCAGCAGCCCGGGGACTAGCGGGGCAACAGATACGCAGTATTTT. This encodes CASSPGTSGATDTQYF. Supplemented by reference TRBV5-1 and TRBJ2-3, the full variable domain reads KAGVTQTPRYLIKTRGQQVTLSCSPISGHRSVSWYQQTPGQGLQFLFEYFSETQRNKGNFPGRFSGRQFSNSRSEMNVSTLELGDSALYLCASSPGTSGATDTQYFGPGTRLTVL.